Below, 13 T cell receptor beta chains from the same sample are listed, as sequenced in a study of T cell changes during pregnancy in multiple sclerosis. Here immunoSEQ multiplex PCR was the method, and the copy in TCRdb shows in-frame clones only, minus some. The table lists about 62,000 clones, 93% of them singletons. This specimen consisted of CD8+ T cells from peripheral blood mononuclear cells, obtained in the second trimester of pregnancy. These receptors were obtained from a female donor with multiple sclerosis, enrolled in a pregnancy study.

V gene TRBV7-9 combines with J gene TRBJ2-5, with 8 bases matching TRBD1. CDR1 and CDR2 (germline): SEHNR, FQNEAQ (reference sequence). CDR3 size: 16 residues. The J segment lost 2 bases and the V segment lost 6 bases, leaving 11 bases of the junction unmatched. The CDR3 is CASRRIDRGSQETQYF. CDR3 sequence (DNA): TGTGCCAGCAGGCGCATAGACAGGGGTTCACAAGAGACCCAGTACTTC.

The chain recombines TRBV12-5 with TRBJ2-7, with TRBD1 identical over 7 bases. CDR1 is LGHNT, CDR2 FRNRAP, per germline. The CDR3 sequence is 13 residues long. The ends lost 2 bases at V and 5 bases at J; junction bases unmatched: 3. The CDR3 spells CASGLTGVNEQYF. CDR3 nucleotides: TGTGCTAGTGGTTTGACAGGGGTCAACGAGCAGTACTTC.

V is TRBV27 and J is TRBJ2-3; D gene unclear. Germline CDR1 reads MNHEY; CDR2 reads SMNVEV (reference sequence). CDR3 length: 13 residues. Trimming took 2 bases from V and 3 from J, leaving 6 bases between them. CDR3 loop: CASSLEWTDTQYF. CDR3 nucleotide sequence: TGTGCCAGCAGTTTAGAGTGGACAGATACGCAGTATTTT.

The sample holds a few counts of this clone. Other DNA sequences in this specimen translate into the identical CDR3. This chain links TRBV5-1 with TRBJ2-7; 13 bases are shared with TRBD2. V lost 3 bases to trimming and J lost 3 bases; unmatched junction nucleotides: 0. This CDR3 comprises 14 residues. CDR1 and CDR2 from the germline V gene are SGHRS and YFSETQ. The CDR3 DNA follows: TGCGCCAGCAGCTGGACTAGCGGGAGCTACGAGCAGTACTTC. Protein: CASSWTSGSYEQYF.

This chain links TRBV6-5 with TRBJ2-7; 12 bases line up with TRBD2. Trimming removed 0 bases from V and 3 bases from J; junction bases left unmatched: 3. There are 16 residues in the CDR3. Germline V gene data show CDR1 as MNHEY and CDR2 as SVGAGI. The CDR3: CASSYSRTSGDYEQYF. In nucleotides, the CDR3 is TGTGCCAGCAGTTACTCGAGGACTAGCGGGGACTACGAGCAGTACTTC.

The chain joins TRBV4-1 to TRBJ2-7; D might be TRBD2 (5 bases). The V end lost 0 bases, the J end lost 11 bases, and 14 bases lay between the germline ends. Germline assignment: CDR1 MGHRA and CDR2 YSYEKL. CDR3 length equals 13 residues. CDR3: CASSQDGGRLEYF. DNA of the CDR3: TGCGCCAGCAGCCAAGATGGAGGACGGCTTGAGTACTTC.

The chain joins TRBV19 to TRBJ2-1; 11 bases agree with TRBD1. Germline trimming cut 8 bases from V and 9 bases from J; bases unmatched to any gene: 9. The germline V gene has CDR1 LNHDA and CDR2 SQIVND (reference sequence). The CDR3 has 14 residues. The CDR3: CASGSDRGHVEQFF. CDR3 nucleotide sequence: TGTGCCAGTGGATCGGACAGGGGGCATGTTGAGCAGTTCTTC. Based on the CDR3 plus reference TRBV19 and TRBJ2-1, the full variable domain is DGGITQSPKYLFRKEGQNVTLSCEQNLNHDAMYWYRQDPGQGLRLIYYSQIVNDFQKGDIAEGYSVSREKKESFPLTVTSAQKNPTAFYLCASGSDRGHVEQFFGPGTRLTVL.

This sequence joins TRBV5-1 and TRBJ2-2, with 7 bases aligning to TRBD1. J lost 3 bases, V lost 3 bases, and 8 bases had no gene match. CDR1 and CDR2 (germline): SGHRS, YFSETQ. The CDR3 covers 16 residues. CDR3 protein: CASSSPGTVDTGELFF. The CDR3 bases are TGCGCCAGCAGCTCGCCGGGGACAGTTGACACCGGGGAGCTGTTTTTT.

V usage is TRBV11-2 and J usage is TRBJ2-7; D may be TRBD1 (5 bases). V was trimmed by 1 base and J by 1 base, leaving 8 bases between them. This CDR3 contains 14 residues. Germline values: CDR1 SGHAT, CDR2 FQNNGV. The CDR3 DNA reads as TGTGCCAGCAGCTTAGGAGACAGATCCTACGAGCAGTACTTC. Protein: CASSLGDRSYEQYF.

J is TRBJ2-7 and V is TRBV2; TRBD1 might be the D (6 bases). Between the trimmed V and J ends, which lost 6 bases and 4 bases, there was a span of 7 bases. CDR1 is SNHLY and CDR2 is FYNNEI in the germline V gene. The CDR3 consists of 11 residues. The CDR3 DNA reads TGTGCCAGCAGAGACAGGTACGAGCAGTACTTC. The encoded protein is CASRDRYEQYF.

The genes are TRBV27 and TRBJ2-7; 10 bases are shared with TRBD1. V shed 2 bases and J 2 bases; nucleotides not matched to a gene: 3. This CDR3 spans 15 amino acids. The V gene's germline CDR1 is MNHEY and CDR2 SMNVEV (reference sequence). CDR3 DNA: TGTGCCAGCAGTTTAGGGACAGGGGCCGCCTACGAGCAGTACTTC. This gives the protein CASSLGTGAAYEQYF.

The chain joins TRBV27 to TRBJ2-5; possible D gene TRBD1, 6 bases. CDR3 length: 15 residues. Germline assignment: CDR1 MNHEY and CDR2 SMNVEV (reference sequence). Trimming cost V 3 bases and J 2 bases, with 13 bases left between them. The CDR3, as DNA: TGTGCCAGCAGTTTGGTAGGGGGAGTACAAGAGACCCAGTACTTC. Protein: CASSLVGGVQETQYF.

The chain links TRBV6-6 to TRBJ1-2; D is undetermined. Looked up from germline, CDR1 is MNHNY and CDR2 is SVGAGI (reference sequence). There are 16 residues in the CDR3. V was pared by 2 bases and J by 6 bases, with 19 bases between. The DNA of the CDR3 is TGTGCCAGCAGTTACACCTCTTTCATCGAAACGGATGGCTACACCTTC. It specifies CASSYTSFIETDGYTF.